The sequence of this T cell receptor beta chain was determined in a study of response to subunit inactivated influenza vaccine (dated by TCRdb to 2016 to 2018). Study-wide context: The study used deep quantitative T cell receptor repertoire profiling to track responses to a trivalent subunit inactivated influenza vaccine.

Library preparation was by RT-PCR. The data were produced on an Illumina HiSeq 2500. The raw public data were reprocessed by TCRdb itself: fastp quality trimming at Q25, MiXCR clonotype calling, in-frame beta chains only. When rows share a CDR3 protein, they turn into one entry using the most common DNA and genes. The sample has around 190,000 distinct CDR3 sequences on record, about 10% of them singletons. The top ten clonotypes cover about a tenth of the sample. General findings and caveats noted by the study authors: The authors proposed that each seasonal influenza vaccination may bring in only a limited number of new T cells.

A word on this clonotype: Its antigen is unknown. The record has no base qualities; no much larger clone is one base away.

Source: non-naive T cells sorted from PBMCs, taken on the day of vaccination. The cell subset or site tag for this specimen amounts to: memory T cell fraction. The source is a man in his fifties or sixties who received an inactivated influenza vaccine. Donor details come from another sample of the same person, matched by shared clones.

The base sequence is TGTGCCAGCAGCGTAGAAGGGACTAGCACTGAGCAGTTCTTC. It encodes CASSVEGTSTEQFF. Here the chain combines TRBV9 and TRBJ2-1; TRBD2 fits 9 bases in the junction. V trim: 0 bases; J trim: 9 bases; unmatched bases: 4. CDR1 SGDLS and CDR2 YYNGEE were looked up in the germline V gene. The CDR3, from cysteine to phenylalanine, totals 14 residues. Here the CDR3 DNA is all that survives: 42 bases in frame from base 1.